A single sample gave rise to the 15 T cell receptor beta chains below, sequenced in a study of T-cell memory formation after mild COVID-19. TCRdb analysed the 5' RACE reads with MiXCR anew, one entry per CDR3 protein. The table has roughly 250,000 distinct CDR3 sequences, less than 20% seen once. Sequencing was carried out using PBMCs or a T cell subset sorted from them (not recorded which). The receptors derive from a man aged 18 to 30 who had mild COVID-19 (a few samples of this study predate the infection). Cell type and time point are not known.

CDR3 loop: CASSSKAGTGFADEAFF. The CDR3 DNA reads as TGCGCCAGCAGTTCGAAAGCCGGGACAGGGTTTGCGGATGAAGCTTTCTTT. The rearrangement joins TRBV5-1 to TRBJ1-1, with TRBD1 matching 9 bases. After removal of 5 bases from V and 7 bases from J, the junction contained 18 bases not matched to a gene. CDR3 size: 17 residues. Germline values: CDR1 SGHRS, CDR2 YFSETQ.

Only a few counts were recorded for this clonotype. The CDR3 nucleotides read TGCGCCAGCAGCTTGGCACAGGGCCTGAACACTGAAGCTTTCTTT. Residues: CASSLAQGLNTEAFF. V usage is TRBV5-1 and J usage is TRBJ1-1; D possibly corresponds to TRBD1 (6 bases). In germline, CDR1 is SGHRS, CDR2 YFSETQ. This CDR3 contains 15 residues. V was cut by 0 bases and J by 0 bases, with 9 bases left in between.

The table lists this clonotype with a few counts. This chain joins TRBV13 and TRBJ2-7, with D perhaps matching TRBD1 (6 bases). The CDR3 is 12 amino acids. V was pared by 5 bases and J by 4 bases, with 9 bases between. Germline-derived CDR1 and CDR2 are PRHDT and FYEKMQ (reference sequence). In DNA form, the CDR3 reads TGTGCCAGCAGCCCTGACAGGTACGAGCAGTACTTC. Translated, it gives CASSPDRYEQYF.

This clonotype was counted at least ten times. The chain is built from TRBV2 and TRBJ1-2; D perhaps matches TRBD1 (5 bases). This CDR3 spans 12 amino acids. Germline values: CDR1 SNHLY, CDR2 FYNNEI. The V end was cut by 3 bases, the J end by 5 bases, with 7 bases between. The chain's CDR3 is CASSEGGYGYTF. The CDR3 DNA follows: TGTGCCAGCAGTGAGGGGGGATATGGCTACACCTTC.

J is TRBJ2-2 and V is TRBV15; D is ambiguous. The CDR3 extends over 15 amino acids. Trimming left V 0 bases short and J 6 bases short, with 11 bases between. The germline V gene encodes CDR1 LNHNV and CDR2 YYDKDF (reference sequence). The CDR3: CATSRDSVRSGELFF. In nucleotides, the CDR3 is TGTGCCACCAGCAGAGATTCCGTCCGGTCCGGGGAGCTGTTTTTT.

The rearrangement uses TRBV20-1 and TRBJ2-5, with 8 bases aligning to TRBD1. Germline V CDR1 and CDR2: DFQATT, SNEGSKA (reference sequence). Trimming cost V 0 bases and J 0 bases; bases outside gene matches: 6. CDR3 length: 16 residues. The CDR3 sequence: CSARDTGTGYQETQYF. The CDR3 nucleotides read TGCAGTGCTAGAGATACCGGGACAGGTTACCAAGAGACCCAGTACTTC.

This chain joins TRBV18 and TRBJ1-5; no firm D call. The CDR3 length is 15 residues. V was shortened by 1 base and J by 5 bases, with 12 bases between the two germline ends. The germline V gene encodes CDR1 KGHSH and CDR2 LQKENI. CDR3 in amino acids: CASSPQVSGDQPQHF. In DNA, the CDR3 is TGTGCCAGCTCACCACAAGTCAGTGGGGATCAGCCCCAGCATTTT.

This clonotype was counted a few times. The chain links TRBV12-5 to TRBJ2-5; 7 bases fit TRBD1. V lost 8 bases to trimming and J lost 5 bases; unmatched junction nucleotides: 8. Germline CDR1 LGHNT, CDR2 FRNRAP. The CDR3 is 13 residues long. The CDR3 nucleotides are TGTGCTAGTAACAGGGGTCACGGGGAGACCCAGTACTTC. It translates to CASNRGHGETQYF.

The chain uses TRBV30 and TRBJ2-1; unclear D gene. CDR1 and CDR2 from the germline V gene are GTSNPN and SVGIG (reference sequence). V lost 8 bases and J 0 bases, leaving 11 bases between the germline ends. CDR3 length: 13 amino acids. CDR3 in DNA: TGTGCCCGAGACTCAAGCTCCTACAATGAGCAGTTCTTC. This translates into CARDSSSYNEQFF.

The gene calls are TRBV9 and TRBJ2-7; the D is unclear. V lost 2 bases to trimming and J lost 3 bases, with 9 bases between them. Germline lookup yields CDR1 SGDLS and CDR2 YYNGEE. The CDR3 consists of 13 residues. The CDR3 reads CASSVRPGYEQYF. CDR3 sequence (DNA): TGTGCCAGCAGCGTCCGGCCAGGCTACGAGCAGTACTTC.

This clonotype came up many times. The chain joins TRBV7-2 to TRBJ2-5; maybe TRBD2 (5 bases). CDR1 SGHTA and CDR2 FQGNSA come from the germline V gene. The V end lost 4 bases, the J end lost 5 bases, and 11 bases lay between the germline ends. The CDR3 extends over 13 amino acids. The CDR3 reads CASSSTSIETQYF. In nucleotides, the CDR3 is TGTGCCAGCAGCTCTACTAGTATTGAGACCCAGTACTTC.

The genes are TRBV7-9 and TRBJ1-1; maybe TRBD1 (5 bases). V gave up 4 bases and J gave up 6 bases, with 30 bases separating them. CDR1 is SEHNR, CDR2 FQNEAQ, per germline (reference sequence). The CDR3 runs to 19 residues. The CDR3 sequence is CASSSSPPGLVPREAEAFF. The CDR3 DNA reads as TGTGCCAGCAGCTCCTCCCCCCCAGGTTTAGTGCCCAGGGAGGCTGAAGCTTTCTTT.

This clonotype was seen a handful of times. This sequence joins TRBV5-4 and TRBJ2-5; 10 nucleotides agree with TRBD2. The CDR3 length is 16 residues. Germline V gives CDR1 SGHNT, CDR2 YYREEE (reference sequence). V shed 3 bases and J 2 bases; nucleotides not matched to a gene: 7. This CDR3 reads CASSSSGGVPQETQYF. The CDR3 bases are TGTGCCAGCAGCTCGAGCGGGGGGGTACCTCAAGAGACCCAGTACTTC.

The chain has TRBV6-5 and TRBJ1-1, with a weak D call TRBD1 (5 bases). CDR3 length equals 15 residues. Trimming shortened V by 2 bases and J by 4 bases, and 14 bases separated the two germline ends. Germline-derived CDR1 and CDR2 are MNHEY and SVGAGI. The CDR3 DNA sequence: TGTGCCAGCAGTTACATAGGGGCGGGGGGCACTGAAGCTTTCTTT. This encodes CASSYIGAGGTEAFF.

This clonotype was seen only a few times. The rearrangement joins TRBV28 to TRBJ2-1, with 10 bases fitting TRBD1. Germline V gene lookup returns CDR1 MDHEN and CDR2 SYDVKM. J gave up 1 base and V 5 bases, and 5 bases lay outside the gene matches. The CDR3 is 16 amino acids. The CDR3, as DNA: TGTGCCAGCAGTCCCCGGACAGGGGGTTCCTACAATGAGCAGTTCTTC. Its translation is CASSPRTGGSYNEQFF.